The source of this T cell receptor (beta chain) is a study of shared clonotypes between healthy human individuals. As for this clone: Its specificity is not known.

Using about 220 ng DNA, tens of thousands of T cell genomes, the sorted-subset replicate PCRs were run. Generated by immunoSEQ multiplex PCR, the TCRdb table keeps only in-frame clones and is missing some. The sample carries over 2,000,000 clones, around 93% recorded once. The V gene lost 3 bases and the J gene lost 1 base, with 6 bases spanning the gap. The CDR3 extends over 13 amino acids. Germline V lookup: CDR1 MDHEN, CDR2 SYDVKM. It was CD45RO-negative cells, positively selected for CCR7, that made up naive CD8 cells, with terminally differentiated effector memory CD45RA+ cells excluded. Study-level points and caveats: Naive subsets usually exceeded memory subsets in estimated richness.

The clonotype comes from a man aged 18 to 30 in good health. Some clones in this sample may be carry-over from other donors' samples. The genes are TRBV28 and TRBJ1-1; D gene ambiguous. Material: naive CD8+ T cells from PBMCs. The CDR3 DNA reads TGTGCCAGCAGTTTCCACCCGAACACTGAAGCTTTCTTT. Amino acid sequence: CASSFHPNTEAFF.